Listed below are T cell receptor beta chains from one sample, sequenced in a study of T cell responses to AZD1222 COVID-19 vaccine. The method was immunoSEQ multiplex PCR; TCRdb's version includes in-frame clones alone and lacks a portion of them. This sample has under 170,000 clones, with about 92% found just once. The sample consisted of peripheral blood, taken 28 days after the second AZD1222 dose. Receptors were obtained from an adult who received the AZD1222 COVID-19 vaccine. CDR3s include the opening cysteine and the closing phenylalanine or tryptophan. Fields, in order: V gene, J gene, CDR3 protein.

>TRBV6-5|TRBJ1-4
CASNLNEKLFF
>TRBV21-1|TRBJ2-5
CASSTRALRTQYF
>TRBV18|TRBJ1-6
CASSPPGRVLSSPLHF
>TRBV5-4|TRBJ2-3
CASSLAQGPDTQYF
>TRBV5-4|TRBJ2-2
CASSLGQGAPTGELFF
>TRBV6-2/TRBV6-3|TRBJ1-1
CASSRLGRQNPGDTEAFF
>TRBV15|TRBJ2-7
CATSRVPGPPYEQYF
>TRBV2|TRBJ2-1
CASTPQGLAVSGSGEQFF
>TRBV4-1|TRBJ2-1
CASARASGKAEQFF
>TRBV4-2|TRBJ2-3
CASSQDPQLGTDTQYF
>TRBV3-1/TRBV3-2|TRBJ2-2
CASSQPLPNTGELFF
>TRBV11-2|TRBJ2-2
CASSLVSGSVGELFF
>TRBV25-1|TRBJ2-5
CASSASGTGSSETQYF
>TRBV18|TRBJ2-5
CASSPATLAETQYF
>TRBV19|TRBJ2-2
CASSTGVVTGELFF
>TRBV6-5|TRBJ2-5
CASSWDLADQYF
>TRBV15|TRBJ2-2
CATSDPRGAGELFF
>TRBV2|TRBJ2-7
CASSGGGAGFEYEQYF
>TRBV4-1|TRBJ2-7
CASSQESVGGRYEQYF
>TRBV7-9|TRBJ2-1
CASSPSGSSYNEQFF
>TRBV5-8|TRBJ2-5
CASRPGTGTQETQYF
>TRBV3-1/TRBV3-2|TRBJ2-7
CASSQDQGWGRESAGPNF
>TRBV28|TRBJ1-3
CASSLSGNSGNTIYF
>TRBV21-1|TRBJ1-5
CASNQLDSQPQHF
>TRBV6-7|TRBJ2-7
CASSRTGLNSYEQYF
>TRBV18|TRBJ1-1
CASSMGNPMNTEAFF
>TRBV7-3|TRBJ2-3
CASSPTGTSGSTDTQYF